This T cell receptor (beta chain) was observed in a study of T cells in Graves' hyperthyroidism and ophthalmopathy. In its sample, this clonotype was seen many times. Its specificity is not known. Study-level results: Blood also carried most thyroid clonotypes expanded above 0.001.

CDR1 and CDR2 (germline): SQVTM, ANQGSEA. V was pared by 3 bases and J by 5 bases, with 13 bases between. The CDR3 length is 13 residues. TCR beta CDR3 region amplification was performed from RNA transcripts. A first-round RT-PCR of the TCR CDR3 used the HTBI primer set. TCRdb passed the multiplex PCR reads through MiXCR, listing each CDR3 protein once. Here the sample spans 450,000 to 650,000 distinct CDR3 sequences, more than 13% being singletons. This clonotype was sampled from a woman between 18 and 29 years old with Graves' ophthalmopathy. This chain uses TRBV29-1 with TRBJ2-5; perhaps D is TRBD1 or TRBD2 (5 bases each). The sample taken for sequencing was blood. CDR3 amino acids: CSVEVGRDETQYF. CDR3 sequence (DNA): TGCAGCGTTGAGGTGGGAAGGGACGAGACCCAGTACTTC.